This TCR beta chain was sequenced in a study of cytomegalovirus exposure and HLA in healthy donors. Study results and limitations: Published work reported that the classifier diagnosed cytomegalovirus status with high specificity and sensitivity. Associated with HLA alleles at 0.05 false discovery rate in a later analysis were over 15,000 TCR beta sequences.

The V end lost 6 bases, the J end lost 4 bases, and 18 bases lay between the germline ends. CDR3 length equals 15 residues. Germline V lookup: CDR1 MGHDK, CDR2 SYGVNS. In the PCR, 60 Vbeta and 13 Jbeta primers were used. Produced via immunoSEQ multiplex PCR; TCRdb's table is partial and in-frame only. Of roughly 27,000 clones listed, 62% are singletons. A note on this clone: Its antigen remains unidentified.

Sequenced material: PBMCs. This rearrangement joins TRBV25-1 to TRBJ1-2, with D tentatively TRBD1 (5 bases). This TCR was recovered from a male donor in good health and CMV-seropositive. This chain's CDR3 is CASSQTGPLSYGYTF. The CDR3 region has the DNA TGTGCCAGCAGCCAAACAGGTCCACTTTCCTATGGCTACACCTTC.